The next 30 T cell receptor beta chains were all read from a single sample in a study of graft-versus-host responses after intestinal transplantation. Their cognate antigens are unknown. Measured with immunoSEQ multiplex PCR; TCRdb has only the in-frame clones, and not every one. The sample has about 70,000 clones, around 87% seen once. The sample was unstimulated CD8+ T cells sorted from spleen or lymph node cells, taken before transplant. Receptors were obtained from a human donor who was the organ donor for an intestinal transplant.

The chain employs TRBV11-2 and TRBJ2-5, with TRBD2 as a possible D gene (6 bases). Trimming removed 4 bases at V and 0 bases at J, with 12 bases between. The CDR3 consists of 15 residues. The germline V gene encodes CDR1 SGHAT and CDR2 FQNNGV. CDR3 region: CASSSIWGDQETQYF. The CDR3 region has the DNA TGTGCCAGCAGCTCCATCTGGGGGGACCAAGAGACCCAGTACTTC.

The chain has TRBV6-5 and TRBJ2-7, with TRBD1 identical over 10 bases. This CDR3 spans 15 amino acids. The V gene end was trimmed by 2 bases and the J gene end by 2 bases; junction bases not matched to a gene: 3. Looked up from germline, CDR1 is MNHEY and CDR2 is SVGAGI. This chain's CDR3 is CASSYPGTGAYEQYV. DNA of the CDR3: TGTGCCAGCAGTTACCCCGGGACAGGGGCCTACGAGCAGTACGTC.

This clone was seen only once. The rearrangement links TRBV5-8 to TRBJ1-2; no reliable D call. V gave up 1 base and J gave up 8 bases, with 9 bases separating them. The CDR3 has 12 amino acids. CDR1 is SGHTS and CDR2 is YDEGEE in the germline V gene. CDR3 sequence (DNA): TGTGCCAGCAGCTTGTTTTTGCGGGGCTACACCTTC. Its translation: CASSLFLRGYTF.

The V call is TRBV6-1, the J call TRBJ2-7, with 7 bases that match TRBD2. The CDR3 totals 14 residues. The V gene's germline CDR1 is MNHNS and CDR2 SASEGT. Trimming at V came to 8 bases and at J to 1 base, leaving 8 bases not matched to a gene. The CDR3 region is CASFRGGGSYEQYV. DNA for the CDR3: TGTGCCAGCTTTCGCGGGGGAGGATCCTACGAGCAGTACGTC.

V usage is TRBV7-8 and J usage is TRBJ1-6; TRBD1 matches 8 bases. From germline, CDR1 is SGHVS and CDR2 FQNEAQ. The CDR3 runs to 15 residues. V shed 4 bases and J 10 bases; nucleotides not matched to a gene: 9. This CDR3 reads CASSSEDRAGSPLHF. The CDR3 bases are TGTGCCAGCAGCTCAGAGGACAGGGCGGGATCACCCCTCCACTTT.

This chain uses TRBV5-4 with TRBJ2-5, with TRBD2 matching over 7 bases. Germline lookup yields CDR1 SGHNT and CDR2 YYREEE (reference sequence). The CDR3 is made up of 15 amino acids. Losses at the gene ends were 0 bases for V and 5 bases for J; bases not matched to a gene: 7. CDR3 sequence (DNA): TGTGCCAGCAGCTTGGAGGGCGGGGGAGGCGAGACCCAGTACTTC. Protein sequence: CASSLEGGGGETQYF.

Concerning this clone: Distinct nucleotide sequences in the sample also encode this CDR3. The CDR3: CASSDGQGADTQYF. The CDR3 region has the DNA TGTGCCAGCAGTGACGGACAGGGGGCAGATACGCAGTATTTT. This chain links TRBV6-4 with TRBJ2-3; TRBD1 agrees at 10 bases. CDR1 and CDR2 from the germline V gene are MRHNA and SNTAGT. The CDR3 is 14 amino acids. The junction had 0 bases not matched to a gene; V was cut back by 2 bases and J by 4 bases.

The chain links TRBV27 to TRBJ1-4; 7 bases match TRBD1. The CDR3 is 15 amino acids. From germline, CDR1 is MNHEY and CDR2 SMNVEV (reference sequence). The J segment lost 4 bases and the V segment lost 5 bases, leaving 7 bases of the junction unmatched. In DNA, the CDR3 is TGTGCCAGCAGTGGACAGGCGCCCCATAATGAAAAACTGTTTTTT. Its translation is CASSGQAPHNEKLFF.

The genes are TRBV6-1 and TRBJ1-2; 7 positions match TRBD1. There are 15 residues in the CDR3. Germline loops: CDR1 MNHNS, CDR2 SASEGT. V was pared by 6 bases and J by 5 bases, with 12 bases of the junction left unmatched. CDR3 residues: CASRATRTGRYGYTF. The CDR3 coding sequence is TGTGCCAGCAGGGCGACCCGGACAGGAAGGTATGGCTACACCTTC.

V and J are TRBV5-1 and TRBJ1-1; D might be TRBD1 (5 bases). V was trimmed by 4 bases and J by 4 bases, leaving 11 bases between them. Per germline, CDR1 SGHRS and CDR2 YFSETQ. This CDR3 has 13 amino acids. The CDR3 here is CASSPDRTTEAFF. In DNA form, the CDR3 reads TGCGCCAGCAGCCCAGACAGAACCACTGAAGCTTTCTTT. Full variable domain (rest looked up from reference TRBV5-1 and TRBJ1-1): KAGVTQTPRYLIKTRGQQVTLSCSPISGHRSVSWYQQTPGQGLQFLFEYFSETQRNKGNFPGRFSGRQFSNSRSEMNVSTLELGDSALYLCASSPDRTTEAFFGQGTRLTVV.

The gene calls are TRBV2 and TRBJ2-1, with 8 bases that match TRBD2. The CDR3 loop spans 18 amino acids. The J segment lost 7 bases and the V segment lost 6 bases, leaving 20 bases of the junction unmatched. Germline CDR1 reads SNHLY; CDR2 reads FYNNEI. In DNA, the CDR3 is TGTGCCAGCAGGCCCAAAGGCGGGGGGCTGCTAAGAGAGAATGAGCAGTTCTTC. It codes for CASRPKGGGLLRENEQFF.

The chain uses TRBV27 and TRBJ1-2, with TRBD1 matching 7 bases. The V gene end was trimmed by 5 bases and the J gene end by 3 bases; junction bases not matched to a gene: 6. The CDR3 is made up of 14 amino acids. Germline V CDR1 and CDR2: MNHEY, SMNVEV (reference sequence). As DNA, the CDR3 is TGTGCCAGCAGTGGTTACGGACAGGACTATGGCTACACCTTC. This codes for CASSGYGQDYGYTF.

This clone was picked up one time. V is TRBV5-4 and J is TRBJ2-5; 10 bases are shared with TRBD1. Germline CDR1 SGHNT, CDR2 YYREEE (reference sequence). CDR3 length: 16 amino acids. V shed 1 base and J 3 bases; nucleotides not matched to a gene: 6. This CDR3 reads CASSLSGTGAKETQYF. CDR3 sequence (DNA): TGTGCCAGCAGCTTGTCGGGGACAGGGGCCAAAGAGACCCAGTACTTC.

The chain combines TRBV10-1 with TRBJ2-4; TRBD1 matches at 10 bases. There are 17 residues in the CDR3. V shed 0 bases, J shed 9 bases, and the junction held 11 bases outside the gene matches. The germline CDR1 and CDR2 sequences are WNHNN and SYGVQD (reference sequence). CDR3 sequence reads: CASSESEGQGPWSIQYF. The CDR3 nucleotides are TGCGCCAGCAGTGAGTCGGAGGGACAGGGGCCATGGAGCATTCAGTACTTC.

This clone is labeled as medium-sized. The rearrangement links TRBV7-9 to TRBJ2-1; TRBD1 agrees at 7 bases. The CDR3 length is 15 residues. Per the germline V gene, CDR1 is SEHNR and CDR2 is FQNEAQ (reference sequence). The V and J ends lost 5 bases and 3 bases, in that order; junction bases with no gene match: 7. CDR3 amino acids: CASSPRQGRYNEQFF. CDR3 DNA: TGTGCCAGCAGCCCTAGACAGGGCCGCTACAATGAGCAGTTCTTC.

DNA of the CDR3: TGTGCCAGCAGCTGGCTAGGCTACAATGAGCAGTTCTTC. It encodes CASSWLGYNEQFF. V and J are TRBV7-9 and TRBJ2-1; D is undetermined. Germline V lookup: CDR1 SEHNR, CDR2 FQNEAQ (reference sequence). CDR3 length equals 13 residues. V lost 4 bases and J 3 bases, leaving 7 bases between the germline ends.

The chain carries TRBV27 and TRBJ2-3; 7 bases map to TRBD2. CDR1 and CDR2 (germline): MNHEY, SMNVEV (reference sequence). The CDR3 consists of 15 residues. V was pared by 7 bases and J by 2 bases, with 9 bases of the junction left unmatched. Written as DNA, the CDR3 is TGTGCCAGCACCTCCGGGACTACCTACACAGATACGCAGTATTTT. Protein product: CASTSGTTYTDTQYF.

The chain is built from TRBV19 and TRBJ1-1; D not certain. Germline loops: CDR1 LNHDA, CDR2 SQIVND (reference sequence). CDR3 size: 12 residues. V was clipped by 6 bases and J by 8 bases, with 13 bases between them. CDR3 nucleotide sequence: TGTGCCAGTAGCGTTTCATGGAGGGAAGCTTTCTTT. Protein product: CASSVSWREAFF.

CDR3 nucleotides: TGTGCCAGCACCCCGGCGGACAGGGACTACGAGCAGTACGTC. Translating it yields CASTPADRDYEQYV. V and J are TRBV28 and TRBJ2-7, with 8 bases fitting TRBD1. Germline lookup yields CDR1 MDHEN and CDR2 SYDVKM. Germline trimming cut 7 bases from V and 3 bases from J; bases unmatched to any gene: 8. This CDR3 contains 14 residues.

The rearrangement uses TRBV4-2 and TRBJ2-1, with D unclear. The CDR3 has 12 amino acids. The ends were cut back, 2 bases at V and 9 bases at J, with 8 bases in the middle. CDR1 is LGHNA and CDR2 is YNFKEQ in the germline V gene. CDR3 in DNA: TGTGCCAGCAGCCAACCCCCCTCTGAGCAGTTCTTC. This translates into CASSQPPSEQFF.

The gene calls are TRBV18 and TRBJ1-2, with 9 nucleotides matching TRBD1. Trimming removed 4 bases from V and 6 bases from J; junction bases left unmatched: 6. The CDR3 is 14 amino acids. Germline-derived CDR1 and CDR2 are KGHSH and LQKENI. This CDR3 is CASSLPTGGNGYTF. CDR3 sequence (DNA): TGTGCCAGCTCACTGCCGACAGGGGGGAATGGCTACACCTTC.

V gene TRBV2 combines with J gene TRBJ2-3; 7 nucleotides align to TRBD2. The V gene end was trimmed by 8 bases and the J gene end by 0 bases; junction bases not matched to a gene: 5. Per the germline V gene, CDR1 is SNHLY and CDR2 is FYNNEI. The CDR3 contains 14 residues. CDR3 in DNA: TGTGCCAGCTGGGATAGCGGGAGCACAGATACGCAGTATTTT. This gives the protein CASWDSGSTDTQYF. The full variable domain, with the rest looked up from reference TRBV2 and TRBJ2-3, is EPEVTQTPSHQVTQMGQEVILRCVPISNHLYFYWYRQILGQKVEFLVSFYNNEISEKSEIFDDQFSVERPDGSNFTLKIRSTKLEDSAMYFCASWDSGSTDTQYFGPGTRLTVL.

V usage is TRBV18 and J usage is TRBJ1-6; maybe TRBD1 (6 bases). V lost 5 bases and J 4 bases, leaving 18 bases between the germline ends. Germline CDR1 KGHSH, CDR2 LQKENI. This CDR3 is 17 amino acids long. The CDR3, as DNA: TGTGCCAGCTCAAAGGGATCGGACAGCCCGTATAATTCACCCCTCCACTTT. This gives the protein CASSKGSDSPYNSPLHF.

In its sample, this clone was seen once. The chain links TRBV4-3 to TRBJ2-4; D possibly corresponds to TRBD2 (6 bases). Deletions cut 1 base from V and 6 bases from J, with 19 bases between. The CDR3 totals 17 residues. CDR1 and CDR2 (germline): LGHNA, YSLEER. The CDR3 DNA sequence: TGCGCCAGCAGCCAAGCACTATACCCCCGGGGAGGAAACATTCAGTACTTC. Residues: CASSQALYPRGGNIQYF.

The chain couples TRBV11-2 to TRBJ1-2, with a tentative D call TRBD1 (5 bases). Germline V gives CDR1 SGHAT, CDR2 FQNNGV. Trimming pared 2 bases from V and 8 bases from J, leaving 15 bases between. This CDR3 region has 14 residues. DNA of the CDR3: TGTGCCAGCAGCTTACCGGGGGGGGGTGTGGGCTACACCTTC. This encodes CASSLPGGGVGYTF.

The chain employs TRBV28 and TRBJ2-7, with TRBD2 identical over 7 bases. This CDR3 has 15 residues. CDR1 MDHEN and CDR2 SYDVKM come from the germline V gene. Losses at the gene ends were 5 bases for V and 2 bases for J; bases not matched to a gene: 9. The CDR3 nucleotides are TGTGCCAGCAGTATGGGGGGGTACCCCCCCTACGAGCAGTACGTC. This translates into CASSMGGYPPYEQYV.

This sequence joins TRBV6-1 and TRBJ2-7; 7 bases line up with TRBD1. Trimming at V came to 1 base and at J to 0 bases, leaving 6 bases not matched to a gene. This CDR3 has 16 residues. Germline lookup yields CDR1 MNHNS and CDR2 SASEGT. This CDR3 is CASSEVYGTASYEQYV. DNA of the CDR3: TGTGCCAGCAGTGAAGTCTATGGGACAGCCTCCTACGAGCAGTACGTC.

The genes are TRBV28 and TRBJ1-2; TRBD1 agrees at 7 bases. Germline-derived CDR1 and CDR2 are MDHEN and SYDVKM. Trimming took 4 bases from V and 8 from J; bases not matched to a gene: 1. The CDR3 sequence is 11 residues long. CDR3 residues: CASSSGGGYTF. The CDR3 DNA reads TGTGCCAGCAGTTCAGGGGGGGGCTACACCTTC.

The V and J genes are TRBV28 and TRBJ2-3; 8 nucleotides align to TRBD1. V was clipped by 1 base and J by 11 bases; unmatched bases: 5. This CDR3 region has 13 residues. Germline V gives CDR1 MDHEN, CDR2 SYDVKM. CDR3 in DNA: TGTGCCAGCAGTTTATCCCGCGGGACAGGGCAGTATTTT. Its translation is CASSLSRGTGQYF.

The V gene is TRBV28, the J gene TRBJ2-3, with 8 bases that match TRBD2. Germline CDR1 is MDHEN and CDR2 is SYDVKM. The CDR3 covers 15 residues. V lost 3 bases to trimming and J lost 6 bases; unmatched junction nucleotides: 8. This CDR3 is CASSFTSGTNDTQYF. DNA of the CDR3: TGTGCCAGCAGTTTCACTAGCGGCACGAATGATACGCAGTATTTT.